This TCR beta chain was sequenced during a study of T-cell memory formation after mild COVID-19. TCRdb recomputed calls from the 5' RACE reads with MiXCR, one row per CDR3 protein. The sample comprises about 130,000 distinct CDR3 sequences, 5% to 6.5% of which are singletons, and 2.2% rests with the top ten. The CDR3 length is 14 residues. Trimming cost V 3 bases and J 2 bases, with 11 bases left between them. Looked up from germline, CDR1 is SGHTA and CDR2 is FQGNSA. This receptor was identified in an adult woman who had mild COVID-19 (a few samples of this study predate the infection). Cell type and time point are not known. The V and J genes are TRBV7-2 and TRBJ2-7; possibly TRBD1 for D (5 bases). The sequencing sample was made of PBMCs or a T cell subset sorted from them (not recorded which). The CDR3 spells CASSFPTAPYEQYF. In DNA form, the CDR3 reads TGTGCCAGCAGCTTCCCGACAGCCCCCTACGAGCAGTACTTC. The whole variable domain, remainder taken from reference TRBV7-2 and TRBJ2-7, is GAGVSQSPSNKVTEKGKDVELRCDPISGHTALYWYRQSLGQGLEFLIYFQGNSAPDKSGLPSDRFSAERTGGSVSTLTIQRTQQEDSAVYLCASSFPTAPYEQYFGPGTRLTVT.